The clone carrying this T cell receptor beta chain is medium-sized by share. The antigen is unknown. The record originates from a study of spatial heterogeneity in lung cancer. Whole-study results and caveats: Counts that tracked tumor mutation counts were those of expanded intratumoral alpha and beta TCRs.

Time point specified: sample taken at primary tumor resection. Donors were 72 untreated early-stage non-small cell lung cancer patients. Losses at the gene ends were 6 bases for V and 0 bases for J; bases not matched to a gene: 5. The germline gives CDR1 WSHSY, CDR2 SAAADI. The CDR3 is 14 residues long. Each molecule of TCR cDNA was tagged with one unique molecular identifier. TCRdb independently ran MiXCR on the 5' RACE reads; one entry per CDR3 protein. This table holds fewer than 6,000 distinct CDR3 sequences, over 4% found once. This clonotype was obtained from a male donor with early-stage non-small cell lung cancer. The chain couples TRBV10-2 to TRBJ2-7; the match to TRBD1 covers 7 bases. Here the sequenced sample was lung tumor tissue, taken at surgery. The CDR3, as DNA: TGCGCCAGCAGAACCTCAGGGGGCTCCTACGAGCAGTACTTC. This gives the protein CASRTSGGSYEQYF.